These 2 T cell receptor beta chains were all obtained from the same sample, sequenced in a study of PD-1 blockade in mismatch repair-deficient tumors. Here immunoSEQ multiplex PCR was the method, and the copy in TCRdb shows in-frame clones only, minus some. The sample yields around 130,000 clones, almost 90% seen once. The specimen was peripheral blood, collected approximately 73 weeks after starting pembrolizumab. The origin of the receptors is an adult with mismatch repair-deficient cancer.

The table lists this clone with a count of one. The gene calls are TRBV4-3 and TRBJ2-7; 7 positions match TRBD1. The CDR3 is 14 residues long. Trimming removed 2 bases from V and 1 base from J; junction bases left unmatched: 2. CDR1 is LGHNA and CDR2 is YSLEER in the germline V gene. The CDR3 spells CASSQTQGSYEQYF. The CDR3 DNA is TGCGCCAGCAGCCAAACACAGGGGTCCTACGAGCAGTACTTC.

This rearrangement joins TRBV4-1 to TRBJ2-7; 9 bases align to TRBD2. Germline V CDR1 and CDR2: MGHRA, YSYEKL. The CDR3 is 16 amino acids. V gave up 1 base and J gave up 4 bases; unmatched junction bases: 8. The CDR3 region is CASSQASIAGVYEQYF. The CDR3 DNA follows: TGCGCCAGCAGCCAAGCGTCAATAGCGGGAGTTTACGAGCAGTACTTC.